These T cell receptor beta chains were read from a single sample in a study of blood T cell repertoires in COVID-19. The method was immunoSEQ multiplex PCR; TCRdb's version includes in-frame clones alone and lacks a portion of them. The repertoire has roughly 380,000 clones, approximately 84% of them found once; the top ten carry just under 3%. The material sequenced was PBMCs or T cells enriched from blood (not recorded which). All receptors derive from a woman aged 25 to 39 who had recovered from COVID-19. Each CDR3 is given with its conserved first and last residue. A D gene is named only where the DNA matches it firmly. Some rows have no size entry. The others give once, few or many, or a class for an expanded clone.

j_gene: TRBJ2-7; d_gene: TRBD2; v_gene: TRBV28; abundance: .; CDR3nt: TGTGCCAGCGGCATAGCGGGAGGATTCTACGAGCAGTACTTC; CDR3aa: CASGIAGGFYEQYF
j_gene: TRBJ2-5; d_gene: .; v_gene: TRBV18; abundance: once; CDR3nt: TGTGCCAGCTCACTCAACCGGGTCCAAGAAGGGACCCAGTACTTC; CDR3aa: CASSLNRVQEGTQYF
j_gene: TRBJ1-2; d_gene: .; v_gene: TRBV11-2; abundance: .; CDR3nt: TGTGCCAGCAGCTTAGAACCCGGGGAAAACTATGGCTACACCTTC; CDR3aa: CASSLEPGENYGYTF
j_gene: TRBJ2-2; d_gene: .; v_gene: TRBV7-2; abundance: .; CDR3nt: TGTGCCAGCAGCCGTATCTCCGGGGAGCTGTTTTTT; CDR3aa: CASSRISGELFF
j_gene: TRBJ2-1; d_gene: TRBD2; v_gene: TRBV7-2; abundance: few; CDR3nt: TGTGCCAGCAGCTTCACGGCGGGAGGGCCGATCAATGAGCAGTTCTTC; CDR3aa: CASSFTAGGPINEQFF
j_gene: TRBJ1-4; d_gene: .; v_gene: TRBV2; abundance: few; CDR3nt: TGTGCCAGCACCCTGGGGGGGGAACTGTTTTTT; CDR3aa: CASTLGGELFF
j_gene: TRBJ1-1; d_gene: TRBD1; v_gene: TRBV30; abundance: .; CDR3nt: TGTGCCTGGAGTCCCGACAGGGGCAACACTGAAGCTTTCTTT; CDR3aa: CAWSPDRGNTEAFF
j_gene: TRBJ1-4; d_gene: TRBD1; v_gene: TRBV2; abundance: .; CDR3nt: TGTGCCAGTAATACCGGGACAGGGGGTAAACTGTTTTTT; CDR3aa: CASNTGTGGKLFF
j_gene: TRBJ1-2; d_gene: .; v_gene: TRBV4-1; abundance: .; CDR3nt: TGCGCCAGCAGCCAAGAGGAGCACAGGTTTAACTATGGCTACACCTTC; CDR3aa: CASSQEEHRFNYGYTF
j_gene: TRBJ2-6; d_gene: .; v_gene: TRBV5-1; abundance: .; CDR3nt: TGCGCCAGCAGCTGGGCTCTTCTGCTCTCTGGGGCCAACGTCCTGACTTTC; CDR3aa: CASSWALLLSGANVLTF
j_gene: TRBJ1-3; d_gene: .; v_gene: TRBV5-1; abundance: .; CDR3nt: TGCGCCAGCAGCACTTGGTTGGGAAACACCATATATTTT; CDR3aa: CASSTWLGNTIYF
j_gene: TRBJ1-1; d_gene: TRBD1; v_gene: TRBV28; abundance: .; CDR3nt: TGTGCCAGCCGGTTAGGGGGCGCTAGGAGGACTGAAGCTTTCTTT; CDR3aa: CASRLGGARRTEAFF
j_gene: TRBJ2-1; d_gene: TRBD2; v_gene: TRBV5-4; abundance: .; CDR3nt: TGTGCCAGCAGCTCGACTAGCTATGAGCAGTTCTTC; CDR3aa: CASSSTSYEQFF
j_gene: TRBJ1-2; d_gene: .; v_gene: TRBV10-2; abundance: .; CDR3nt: TGCGCCAGCAGTGAGTCTGGCCCCCACTATGGCTACACCTTC; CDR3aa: CASSESGPHYGYTF
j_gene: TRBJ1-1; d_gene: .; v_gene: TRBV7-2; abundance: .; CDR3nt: TGTGCCAGCAGCGAGCTGGGGGGAACTGAAGCTTTCTTT; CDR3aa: CASSELGGTEAFF
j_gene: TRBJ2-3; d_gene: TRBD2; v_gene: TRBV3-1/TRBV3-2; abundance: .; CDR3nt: TGTGCCAGCAGCCTTAGCGGGAGAAACACAGATACGCAGTATTTT; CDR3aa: CASSLSGRNTDTQYF
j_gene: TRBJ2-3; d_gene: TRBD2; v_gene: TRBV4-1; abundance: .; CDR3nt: TGCGCCAGCAGCCAAGATACGGGACTAGCGGGAGGACGCAGGGCAGATACGCAGTATTTT; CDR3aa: CASSQDTGLAGGRRADTQYF
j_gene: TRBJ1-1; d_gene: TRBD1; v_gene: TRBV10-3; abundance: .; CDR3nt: TGTGCCATCGCTCAAACAGGGGGTTCCACTGAAGCTTTCTTT; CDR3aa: CAIAQTGGSTEAFF
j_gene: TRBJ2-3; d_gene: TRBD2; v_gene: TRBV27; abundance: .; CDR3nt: TGTGCCACCTCTGTGGGGAGCGGGAGGGCAGATACGCAGTATTTT; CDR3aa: CATSVGSGRADTQYF
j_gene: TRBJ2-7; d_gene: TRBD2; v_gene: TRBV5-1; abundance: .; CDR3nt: TGCGCCAGCAGCCCCGGGACTAGGGACTACGAGCAGTACTTC; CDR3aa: CASSPGTRDYEQYF
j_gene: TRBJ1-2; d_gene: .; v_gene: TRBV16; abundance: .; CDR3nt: TGTGCCAGCAGCCCCCAGGGGATTCGCTATGGCTACACCTTC; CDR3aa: CASSPQGIRYGYTF
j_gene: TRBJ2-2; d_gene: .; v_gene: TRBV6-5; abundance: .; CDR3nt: TGTGCCAGCAGATCCTACACCGGGGAGCTGTTTTTT; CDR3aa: CASRSYTGELFF
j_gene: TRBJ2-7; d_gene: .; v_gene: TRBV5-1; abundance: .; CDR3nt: TGCGCCAGCAGACAGGGCTACGAGCAGTACTTC; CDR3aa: CASRQGYEQYF
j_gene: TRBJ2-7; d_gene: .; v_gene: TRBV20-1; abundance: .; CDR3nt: TGCAGTGCTAGTTCTCCTAGCGAAACAGTCTACGAGCAGTACTTC; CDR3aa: CSASSPSETVYEQYF
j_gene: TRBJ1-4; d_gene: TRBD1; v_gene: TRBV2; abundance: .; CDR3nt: TGTGCCAGCAGGAAACAGGGGGCGCCGGATGAAAAACTGTTTTTT; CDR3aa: CASRKQGAPDEKLFF
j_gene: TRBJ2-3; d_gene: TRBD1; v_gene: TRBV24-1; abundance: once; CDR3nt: TGTGCCACCAACCAGGGGGCTGCAGATACGCAGTATTTT; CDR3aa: CATNQGAADTQYF
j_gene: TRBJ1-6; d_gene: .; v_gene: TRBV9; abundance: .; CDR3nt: TGTGCCCGCAGCGGGGGGGGAGGGAATTCACCCCTCCACTTT; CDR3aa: CARSGGGGNSPLHF
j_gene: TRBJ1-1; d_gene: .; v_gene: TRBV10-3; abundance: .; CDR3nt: TGTGCCATCAGTGAGTATCAGGTGGGGAACACTGAAGCTTTCTTT; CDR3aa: CAISEYQVGNTEAFF
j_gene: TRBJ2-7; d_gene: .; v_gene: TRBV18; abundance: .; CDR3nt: TGTGCCAGCTCACCACGACAGGTTAGCTCCTACGAGCAGTACTTC; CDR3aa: CASSPRQVSSYEQYF
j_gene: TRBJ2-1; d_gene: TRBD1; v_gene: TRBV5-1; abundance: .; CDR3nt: TGCGCCAGCAGCTTCGGACAGGGCTACAATGAGCAGTTCTTC; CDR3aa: CASSFGQGYNEQFF
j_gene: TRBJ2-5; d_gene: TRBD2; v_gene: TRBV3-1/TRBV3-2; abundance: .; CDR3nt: TGTGCCAGCAGCTGGGGACTAGCGGGGGGGTCTATAGTAGGAGAGACCCAGTACTTC; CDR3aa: CASSWGLAGGSIVGETQYF
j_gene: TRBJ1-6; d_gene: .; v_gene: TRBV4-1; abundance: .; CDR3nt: TGCGCCAGCAGTGCGGGGAGCTCCTATAATTCACCCCTCCACTTT; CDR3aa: CASSAGSSYNSPLHF
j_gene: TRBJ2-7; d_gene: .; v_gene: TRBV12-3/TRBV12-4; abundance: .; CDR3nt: TGTGCCAGCAGTTTTTCCGCCAACGGCGAGCAGTACTTC; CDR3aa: CASSFSANGEQYF
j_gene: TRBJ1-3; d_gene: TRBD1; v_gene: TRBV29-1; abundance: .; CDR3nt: TGCAGCGTTGAAAAACAGGGGACCAGTGTATCTGGAAACACCATATATTTT; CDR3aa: CSVEKQGTSVSGNTIYF
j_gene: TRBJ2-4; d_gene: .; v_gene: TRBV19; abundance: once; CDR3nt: TGTGCCAGTAGTATATCCAGCGGGAAAAACATTCAGTACTTC; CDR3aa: CASSISSGKNIQYF
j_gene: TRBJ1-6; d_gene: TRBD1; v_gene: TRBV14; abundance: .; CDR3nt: TGTGCCAGCAGCCAAGATAGAACAGGGGTATCACCCCTCCACTTT; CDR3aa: CASSQDRTGVSPLHF
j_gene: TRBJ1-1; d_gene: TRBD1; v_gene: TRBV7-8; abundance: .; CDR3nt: TGTGCCAGCAGCATCCGGGACAGGCCCACTGAAGCTTTCTTT; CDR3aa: CASSIRDRPTEAFF
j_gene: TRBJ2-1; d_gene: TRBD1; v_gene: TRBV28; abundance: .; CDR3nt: TGTGCCAGCAGACCCGGGACAGGGAGGAATGAGCAGTTCTTC; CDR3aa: CASRPGTGRNEQFF
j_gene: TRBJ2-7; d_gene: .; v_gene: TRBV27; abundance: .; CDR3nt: TGTGCCAGCGCTAGGACTCAAGGGTGGGCAGCCTACGAGCAGTACTTC; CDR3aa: CASARTQGWAAYEQYF
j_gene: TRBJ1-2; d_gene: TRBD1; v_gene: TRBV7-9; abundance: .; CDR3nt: TGTGCCAGCAGCTTCGGGACAGACTATGGCTACACCTTC; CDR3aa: CASSFGTDYGYTF
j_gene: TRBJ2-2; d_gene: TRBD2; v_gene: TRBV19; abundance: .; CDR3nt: TGTGCCAGTACCCGTAGCGGGATTGATCCCGGGGAGCTGTTTTTT; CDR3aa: CASTRSGIDPGELFF
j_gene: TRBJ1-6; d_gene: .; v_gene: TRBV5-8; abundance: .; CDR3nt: TGTGCCAGCAGCGACAGGTCCAATAATTCACCCCTCCACTTT; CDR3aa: CASSDRSNNSPLHF
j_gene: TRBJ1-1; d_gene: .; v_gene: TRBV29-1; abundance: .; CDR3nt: TGCAGCGTTGAAGACGTGGGGGCCGGGACTGAAGCTTTCTTT; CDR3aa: CSVEDVGAGTEAFF
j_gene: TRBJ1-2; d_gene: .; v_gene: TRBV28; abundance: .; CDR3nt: TGTGCCAGCAGACACAGGGTGGGCTACACCTTC; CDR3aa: CASRHRVGYTF
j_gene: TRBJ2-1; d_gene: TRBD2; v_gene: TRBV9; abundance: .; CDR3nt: TGTGCCAGCAGCGTTTCCCCTAGCGGGAGGACCTGGAATGAGCAGTTCTTC; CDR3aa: CASSVSPSGRTWNEQFF
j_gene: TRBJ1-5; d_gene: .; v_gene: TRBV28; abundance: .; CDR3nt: TGTGCCAGCTTTACAGGGACAAGTCAGCCCCAGCATTTT; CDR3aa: CASFTGTSQPQHF
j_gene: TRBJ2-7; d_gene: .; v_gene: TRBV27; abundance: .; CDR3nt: TGTGCCTGCGGCAGCTCCTACGAGCAGTACTTC; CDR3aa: CACGSSYEQYF
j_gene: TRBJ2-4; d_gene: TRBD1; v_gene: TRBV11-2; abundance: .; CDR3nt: TGTGCCAGCAGCTCCGGACGGGACAGTCAGTACTTC; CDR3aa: CASSSGRDSQYF
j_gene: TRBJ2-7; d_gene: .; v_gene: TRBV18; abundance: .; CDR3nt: TGTGCCAGCTCACTCTTAGAGAGGGTCTACGAGCAGTACTTC; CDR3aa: CASSLLERVYEQYF